These T cell receptor beta chains were read from a single sample in a study of identifying expanded T cells in peripheral blood. Clones were read by immunoSEQ multiplex PCR, and TCRdb kept only the in-frame ones, dropping some. The data show fewer than 130,000 clones, 75% to 90% seen once. Sequencing was done on a sample of blood. All receptors derive from a person between 18 and 70 years old in good health. The CDR3 runs from the conserved cysteine through the conserved F or W. Each record gives: CDR3 length, J gene, V gene, clone size, D gene, CDR3 DNA, CDR3 protein. The D gene is left open where the match is weak. Clone size is shown for a subset of rows, as once, few, many or a class of expanded clone.

length: 14
J: TRBJ2-3
V: TRBV14
size: .
D: .
DNA: TGTGCCAGCAGCCTCAGTTCCACCCTGGGTACGCAGTATTTT
CDR3: CASSLSSTLGTQYF

length: 16
J: TRBJ2-1
V: TRBV6-5
size: .
D: .
DNA: TGTGCCAGCAGTTATGAGCTGCCCACGGCGGGCAATGAGCAGTTCTTC
CDR3: CASSYELPTAGNEQFF

length: 14
J: TRBJ2-7
V: TRBV6-1
size: .
D: .
DNA: TGTGCCAGCAGCGTAGAAAGGGAAAGGAACGAGCAGTACTTC
CDR3: CASSVERERNEQYF

length: 14
J: TRBJ2-6
V: TRBV28
size: .
D: .
DNA: TGTGCCAGCAGTTTCCCGACCCGAGCCAACGTCCTGACTTTC
CDR3: CASSFPTRANVLTF

length: 16
J: TRBJ1-3
V: TRBV7-2
size: few
D: TRBD1
DNA: TGTGCCAGCAGCTTACAGGGGGCCTCCTCTGGAAACACCATATATTTT
CDR3: CASSLQGASSGNTIYF

length: 16
J: TRBJ2-2
V: TRBV5-6
size: .
D: .
DNA: TGTGCCAGCAGCTTGGCGGGGGCGACGCGGACCGGGGAGCTGTTTTTT
CDR3: CASSLAGATRTGELFF

length: 16
J: TRBJ2-5
V: TRBV10-3
size: .
D: .
DNA: TGTGCCATCAGTGAGTCGACGCTACAGGGGGGGGAGACCCAGTACTTC
CDR3: CAISESTLQGGETQYF

length: 14
J: TRBJ1-2
V: TRBV19
size: .
D: .
DNA: TGTGCCAGTCAACCGGGACTACTAAACTATGGCTACACCTTC
CDR3: CASQPGLLNYGYTF

length: 13
J: TRBJ1-4
V: TRBV28
size: .
D: .
DNA: TGTGCCAGCACTCCCGGCACGGGGATTGGGCTGTTTTTT
CDR3: CASTPGTGIGLFF

length: 11
J: TRBJ2-7
V: TRBV6-1
size: .
D: .
DNA: TGTGCCAGCAGTCGATATTACGAGCAGTACTTC
CDR3: CASSRYYEQYF

length: 17
J: TRBJ1-1
V: TRBV7-2
size: .
D: .
DNA: TGTGCCAGCAGCTTAGAGTTCCGCCGGGGGCTGGGGACTGAAGCTTTCTTT
CDR3: CASSLEFRRGLGTEAFF

length: 14
J: TRBJ1-2
V: TRBV18
size: .
D: .
DNA: TGTGCCAGCTCACCGGGCGTTGAGGCCGATGGCTACACCTTC
CDR3: CASSPGVEADGYTF

length: 11
J: TRBJ2-7
V: TRBV25-1
size: once
D: .
DNA: TGTGCCAGCAGTAACAGCTACGAGCAGTACTTC
CDR3: CASSNSYEQYF